This TCR beta chain was identified during a study of Graves' ophthalmopathy and Graves' hyperthyroidism. Amplification of TCR beta CDR3 regions used RNA transcripts. The authors performed first-round RT-PCR with HTBI primers and then a second-round multiplex PCR. One entry per CDR3 protein, called by TCRdb with MiXCR from the multiplex PCR reads. The data show 600,000 to 700,000 distinct CDR3 sequences, roughly 39% seen once. As for this clonotype: Antigen: not known.

Study-wide results and caveats: Blood was where most expanded thyroid clonotypes above 0.001 frequency also turned up. Ophthalmopathy progression was predicted with 70.59% sensitivity and about 74% specificity. Researchers report that a 13-signature model separated ophthalmopathy from stable hyperthyroidism, posting 87.88% sensitivity and less than 82% specificity.

Specimen: peripheral blood. The source of this sequence is an adult man with Graves' ophthalmopathy.

In nucleotides, the CDR3 is TGTGCCAGCCGTACGAAAAGACGTAGCTACGAGCAGTACTTC. Translating it yields CASRTKRRSYEQYF. The chain carries TRBV2 and TRBJ2-7; D is unclear. CDR3 length: 14 residues. Germline values: CDR1 SNHLY, CDR2 FYNNEI. Trimming removed 8 bases from V and 3 bases from J, with 17 bases in between.